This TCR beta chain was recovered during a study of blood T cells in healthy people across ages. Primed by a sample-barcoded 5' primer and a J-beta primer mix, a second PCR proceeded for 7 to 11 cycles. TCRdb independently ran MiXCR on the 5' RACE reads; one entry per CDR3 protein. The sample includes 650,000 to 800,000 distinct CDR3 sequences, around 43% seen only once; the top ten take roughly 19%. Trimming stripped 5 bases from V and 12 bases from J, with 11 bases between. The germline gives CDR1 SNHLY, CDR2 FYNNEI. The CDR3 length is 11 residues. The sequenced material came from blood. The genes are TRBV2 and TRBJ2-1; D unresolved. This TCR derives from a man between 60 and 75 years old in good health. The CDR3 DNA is TGTGCCAGCAGTACCGAGAGGTGGCAGTTCTTC. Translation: CASSTERWQFF.